This TCR beta chain was obtained from a study of shared clonotypes between healthy human individuals. Only in-frame clones appear in the TCRdb table, and some are missing; sequencing was by immunoSEQ multiplex PCR. The table has 400,000 to 500,000 clones, 76% seen once. This CDR3 is 14 amino acids long. Germline CDR1 SGHAT, CDR2 FQDESV (reference sequence). Trimming removed 2 bases at V and 10 bases at J, with 15 bases between. This receptor was taken from a woman aged 35 to 49 in good health. Some clones in this sample may be carry-over from other donors' samples. Sequenced material: PBMCs. The chain is built from TRBV11-1 and TRBJ2-1, with D possibly TRBD2 on 6 matching bases. The CDR3 here is CASSLMYQTREQFF. In nucleotides, the CDR3 is TGTGCCAGCAGCTTAATGTACCAGACTAGAGAGCAGTTCTTC.